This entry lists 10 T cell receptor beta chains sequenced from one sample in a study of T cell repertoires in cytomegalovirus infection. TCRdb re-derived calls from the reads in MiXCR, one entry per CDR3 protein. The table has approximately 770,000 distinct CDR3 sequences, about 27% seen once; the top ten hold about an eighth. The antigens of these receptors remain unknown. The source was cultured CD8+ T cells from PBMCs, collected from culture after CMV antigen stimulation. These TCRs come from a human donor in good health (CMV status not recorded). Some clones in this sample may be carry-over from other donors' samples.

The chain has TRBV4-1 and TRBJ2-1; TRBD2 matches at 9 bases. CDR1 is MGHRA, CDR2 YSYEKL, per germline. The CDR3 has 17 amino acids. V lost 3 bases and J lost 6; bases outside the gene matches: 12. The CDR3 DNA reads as TGCGCCAGCAGCCACCCCAGCGGGGGGTACTGGGGCAATGAGCAGTTCTTC. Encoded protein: CASSHPSGGYWGNEQFF.

CDR3 sequence (DNA): TGTGCCACCAGTTCGGGACAGACGAACACCGGGGAGCTGTTTTTT. The encoded protein is CATSSGQTNTGELFF. J is TRBJ2-2 and V is TRBV15, with 7 positions matching TRBD1. Trimming at V came to 6 bases and at J to 0 bases, leaving 4 bases not matched to a gene. The CDR3 runs 15 residues. Germline V gives CDR1 LNHNV, CDR2 YYDKDF (reference sequence).

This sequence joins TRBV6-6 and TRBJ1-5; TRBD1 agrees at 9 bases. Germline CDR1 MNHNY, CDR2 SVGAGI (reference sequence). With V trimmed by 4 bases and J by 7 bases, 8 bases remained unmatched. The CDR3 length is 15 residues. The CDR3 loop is CASSSKDRGGQPQHF. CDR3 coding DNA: TGTGCCAGCAGTTCAAAGGACAGGGGCGGACAGCCCCAGCATTTT.

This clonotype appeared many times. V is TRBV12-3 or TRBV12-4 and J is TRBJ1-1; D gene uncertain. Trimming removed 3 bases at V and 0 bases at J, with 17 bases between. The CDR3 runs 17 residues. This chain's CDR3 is CASSFFPGKAVNTEAFF. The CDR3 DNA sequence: TGTGCCAGCAGTTTTTTTCCGGGGAAGGCGGTGAACACTGAAGCTTTCTTT.

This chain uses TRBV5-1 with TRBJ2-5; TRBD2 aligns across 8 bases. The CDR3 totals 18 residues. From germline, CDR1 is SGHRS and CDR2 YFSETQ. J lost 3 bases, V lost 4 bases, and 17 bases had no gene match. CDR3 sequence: CASSQDLLADPGKETQYF. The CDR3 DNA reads TGCGCCAGCAGCCAAGACTTACTAGCGGACCCTGGTAAAGAGACCCAGTACTTC.

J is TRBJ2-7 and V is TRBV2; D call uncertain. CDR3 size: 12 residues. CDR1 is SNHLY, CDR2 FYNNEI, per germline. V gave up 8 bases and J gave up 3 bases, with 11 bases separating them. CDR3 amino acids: CASSWIIYEQYF. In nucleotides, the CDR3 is TGTGCCAGCTCGTGGATCATCTACGAGCAGTACTTC.

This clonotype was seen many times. The CDR3 DNA reads as TGCGCCAGCAGCCAAGTACAGGGGAACTACGAGCAGTACTTC. Protein product: CASSQVQGNYEQYF. The V call is TRBV4-1, the J call TRBJ2-7; TRBD1 matches 7 bases. The CDR3 sequence is 14 residues long. Germline values: CDR1 MGHRA, CDR2 YSYEKL. The J segment lost 3 bases and the V segment lost 1 base, leaving 3 bases of the junction unmatched.

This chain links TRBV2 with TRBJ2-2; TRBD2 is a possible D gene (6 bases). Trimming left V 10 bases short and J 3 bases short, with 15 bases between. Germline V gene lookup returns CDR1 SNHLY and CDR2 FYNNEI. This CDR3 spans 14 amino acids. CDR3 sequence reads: CATPRGTDTGELFF. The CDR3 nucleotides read TGTGCCACCCCCCGGGGGACGGACACCGGGGAGCTGTTTTTT. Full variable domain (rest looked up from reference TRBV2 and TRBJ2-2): EPEVTQTPSHQVTQMGQEVILRCVPISNHLYFYWYRQILGQKVEFLVSFYNNEISEKSEIFDDQFSVERPDGSNFTLKIRSTKLEDSAMYFCATPRGTDTGELFFGEGSRLTVL.

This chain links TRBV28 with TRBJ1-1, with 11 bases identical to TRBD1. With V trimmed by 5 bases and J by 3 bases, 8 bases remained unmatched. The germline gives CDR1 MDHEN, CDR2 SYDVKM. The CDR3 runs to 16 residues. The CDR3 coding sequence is TGTGCCAGCAGTCTCACCGGGACAGGGGGGGACACTGAAGCTTTCTTT. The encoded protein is CASSLTGTGGDTEAFF.

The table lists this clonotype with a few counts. Here the CDR3 reads CASSQGAGTPQYF. The CDR3 bases are TGTGCCAGCAGCCAAGGGGCCGGGACCCCTCAGTATTTT. The chain has TRBV4-2 and TRBJ2-3, with D perhaps TRBD1 or TRBD2 (5 bases each). The V and J ends lost 1 base and 12 bases respectively, with 14 bases between them. This CDR3 has 13 amino acids. Germline lookup yields CDR1 LGHNA and CDR2 YNFKEQ.